This T cell receptor beta chain was sequenced in a study of T cell repertoires in cytomegalovirus infection. TCRdb re-called the reads through MiXCR, storing one row per CDR3 protein. Among around 710,000 distinct CDR3 sequences, approximately 32% were seen once, and the ten largest hold about 12%. The CDR3 consists of 16 residues. Germline CDR1 reads MNHNS; CDR2 reads SASEGT. V was clipped by 5 bases and J by 0 bases, with 16 bases between them. A note on this clonotype: Its antigen is not identified.

The rearrangement uses TRBV6-1 and TRBJ1-1; D is possibly TRBD1 (5 bases). This specimen was cultured CD8+ T cells from PBMCs, taken from culture after CMV antigen stimulation. The clonotype originates from a human donor in good health (CMV status not recorded). Some clones in this sample may be carry-over from other donors' samples. The CDR3 region has the DNA TGTGCCAGCAGTTACGGGGCGGGGGACTTGAACACTGAAGCTTTCTTT. Translation: CASSYGAGDLNTEAFF.